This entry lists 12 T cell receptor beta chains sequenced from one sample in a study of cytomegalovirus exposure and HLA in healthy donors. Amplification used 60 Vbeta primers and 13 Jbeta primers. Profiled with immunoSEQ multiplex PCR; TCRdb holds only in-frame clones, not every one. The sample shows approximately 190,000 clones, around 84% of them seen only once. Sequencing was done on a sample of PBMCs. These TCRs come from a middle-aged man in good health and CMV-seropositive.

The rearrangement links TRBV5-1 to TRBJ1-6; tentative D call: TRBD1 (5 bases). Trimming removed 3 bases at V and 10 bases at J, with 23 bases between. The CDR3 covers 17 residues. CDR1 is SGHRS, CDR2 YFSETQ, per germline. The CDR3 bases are TGCGCCAGCAGCTATGAGAGGGGCCGGGTCGGGGGGTCACCCCTCCACTTT. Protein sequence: CASSYERGRVGGSPLHF.

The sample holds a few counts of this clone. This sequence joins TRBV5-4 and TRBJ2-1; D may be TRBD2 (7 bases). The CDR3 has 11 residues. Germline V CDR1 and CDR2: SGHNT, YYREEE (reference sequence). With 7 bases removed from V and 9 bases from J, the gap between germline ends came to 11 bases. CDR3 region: CASGGAGEQFF. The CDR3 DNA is TGTGCCAGCGGGGGGGCAGGTGAGCAGTTCTTC.

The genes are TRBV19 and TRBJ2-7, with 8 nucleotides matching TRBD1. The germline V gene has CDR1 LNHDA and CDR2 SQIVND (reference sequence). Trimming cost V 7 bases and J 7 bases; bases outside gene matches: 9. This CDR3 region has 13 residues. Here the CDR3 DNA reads TGTGCCAGTATGGGGCAGGGGGCAGGGGAGCAGTACTTC. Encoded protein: CASMGQGAGEQYF.

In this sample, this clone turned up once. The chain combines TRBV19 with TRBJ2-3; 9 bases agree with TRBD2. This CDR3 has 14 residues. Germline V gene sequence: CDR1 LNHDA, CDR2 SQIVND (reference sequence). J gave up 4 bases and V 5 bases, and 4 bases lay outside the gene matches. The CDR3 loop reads CASSSSGRPDTQYF. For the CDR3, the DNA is TGTGCCAGTAGTTCAAGCGGGAGGCCAGATACGCAGTATTTT.

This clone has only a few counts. The DNA of the CDR3 is TGTGCCAGCAGCCAAGAGGGCGGGAGCAACTCCTACAATGAGCAGTTCTTC. This translates into CASSQEGGSNSYNEQFF. The V gene is TRBV4-2, the J gene TRBJ2-1; 7 positions match TRBD2. From germline, CDR1 is LGHNA and CDR2 YNFKEQ. The CDR3 consists of 17 residues. The V and J ends lost 0 bases and 0 bases, in that order; junction bases with no gene match: 5.

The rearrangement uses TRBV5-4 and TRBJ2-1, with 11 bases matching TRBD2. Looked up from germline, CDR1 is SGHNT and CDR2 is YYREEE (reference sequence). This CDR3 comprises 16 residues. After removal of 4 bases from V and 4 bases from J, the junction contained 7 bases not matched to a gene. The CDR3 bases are TGTGCCAGCAGCCTCTCCCTAGCGGGAGGATACAATGAGCAGTTCTTC. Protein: CASSLSLAGGYNEQFF.

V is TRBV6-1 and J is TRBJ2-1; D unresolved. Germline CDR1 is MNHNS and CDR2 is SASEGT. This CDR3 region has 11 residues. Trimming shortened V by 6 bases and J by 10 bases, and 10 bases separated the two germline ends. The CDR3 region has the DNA TGTGCCAGCAGGGGTCTCGGGGAGCAGTTCTTC. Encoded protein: CASRGLGEQFF.

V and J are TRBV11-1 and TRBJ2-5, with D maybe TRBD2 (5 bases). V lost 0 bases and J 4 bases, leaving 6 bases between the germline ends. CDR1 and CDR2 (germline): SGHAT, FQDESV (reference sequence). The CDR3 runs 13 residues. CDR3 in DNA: TGTGCCAGCAGCTTAGCGGGAGCAGAGACCCAGTACTTC. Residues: CASSLAGAETQYF.

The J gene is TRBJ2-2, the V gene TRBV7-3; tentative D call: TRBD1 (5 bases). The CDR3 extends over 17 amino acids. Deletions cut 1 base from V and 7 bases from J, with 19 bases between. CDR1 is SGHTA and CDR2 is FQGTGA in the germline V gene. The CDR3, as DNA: TGTGCCAGCAGCTTAAAACACGACAGTTCCCTCATCGGGGAGCTGTTTTTT. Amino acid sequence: CASSLKHDSSLIGELFF.

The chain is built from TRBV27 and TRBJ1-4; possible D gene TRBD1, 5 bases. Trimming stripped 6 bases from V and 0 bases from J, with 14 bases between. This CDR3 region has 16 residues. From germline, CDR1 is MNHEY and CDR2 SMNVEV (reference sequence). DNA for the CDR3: TGTGCCAGCAGCTCTCGGGGACTAGCAACTAATGAAAAACTGTTTTTT. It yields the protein CASSSRGLATNEKLFF.

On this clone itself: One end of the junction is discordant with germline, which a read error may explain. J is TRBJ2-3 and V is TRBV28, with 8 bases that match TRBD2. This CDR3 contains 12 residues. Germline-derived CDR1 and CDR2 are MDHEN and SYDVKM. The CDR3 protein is CAIREGADTQYF. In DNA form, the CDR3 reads TGCGCGATTCGGGAGGGCGCAGATACGCAGTATTTT.

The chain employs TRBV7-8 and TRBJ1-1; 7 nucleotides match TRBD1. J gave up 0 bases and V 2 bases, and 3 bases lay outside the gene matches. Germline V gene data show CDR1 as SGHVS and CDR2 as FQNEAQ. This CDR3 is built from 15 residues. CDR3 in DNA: TGTGCCAGCAGCTTAACCGGGACAGTGAACACTGAAGCTTTCTTT. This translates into CASSLTGTVNTEAFF.